This T cell receptor beta chain was captured by sequencing in a study of post-analysis software for immune sequencing data. Across the whole study: Relapsing-remitting, secondary progressive and progressive-relapsing courses of multiple sclerosis were included.

Unique molecular identifiers had been added to the TCR beta cDNA libraries. Researchers reported roughly 0.5 million cDNA molecules coming from around 1 to 9.1 million T cells. TCRdb independently ran MiXCR on the PCR reads; one entry per CDR3 protein. The sample has more than 500,000 distinct CDR3 sequences, roughly 34% seen once. Remarks on this clonotype: The antigen remains unidentified.

Study-level points and caveats: Five or six TRBV segments appeared more often in patients than in controls, and TRBV5-6, TRBV5-1 and TRBV20-1 were among these.

V lost 4 bases and J lost 5; bases outside the gene matches: 9. The CDR3 consists of 15 residues. Germline values: CDR1 MDHEN, CDR2 SYDVKM. This TCR was recovered from a girl aged 2 to 17 with multiple sclerosis. The chain couples TRBV28 to TRBJ2-3; 7 bases fit TRBD2. Input material: blood. The CDR3 region is CASSSAGTKGDTQYF. As DNA, the CDR3 is TGTGCCAGCAGTTCAGCAGGGACTAAAGGAGATACGCAGTATTTT.